The clone carrying this T cell receptor beta chain has ten or more counts. The antigen is unknown. The sample belongs to a study of identical twins. Template switching added a universal primer site; cDNA carried unique molecular identifiers. Each CDR3 protein gets one entry after TCRdb re-called the 5' RACE reads with MiXCR. The sample has approximately 620,000 distinct CDR3 sequences, 8.6% seen once. Overall study results and limits: Cord blood's abundant beta clonotypes had fewer insertions, unlike memory repertoires.

The data also belong to a second study, concerning yellow fever vaccine responses in identical twins. As that study records: Twins' T cell vaccine responses reportedly looked partly convergent, partly personalized.

Material: PBMCs. This receptor was identified in a young woman in good health.

The CDR3 here is CASSLEGQGRTEAFF. CDR3 sequence (DNA): TGCGCCAGCAGCTTGGAGGGACAGGGGAGGACTGAAGCTTTCTTT. The genes are TRBV5-1 and TRBJ1-1; TRBD1 matches at 10 bases. With 0 bases clipped from V and 5 bases from J, the junction kept 4 bases outside the gene matches. The CDR3 totals 15 residues. Per germline, CDR1 SGHRS and CDR2 YFSETQ.